The 5 T cell receptor beta chains below were found in one sample sequenced in a study of blood T cell repertoires in COVID-19. Libraries were prepared by immunoSEQ multiplex PCR; TCRdb keeps only in-frame clonotypes and omits some of them. The sample carries more than 200,000 clones, around 87% recorded once. The sequencing input was peripheral blood. These receptors came from an older woman with COVID-19, enrolled during active disease.

The chain links TRBV2 to TRBJ1-1, with TRBD1 matching 8 bases. This CDR3 is 15 amino acids long. Germline CDR1 and CDR2: SNHLY and FYNNEI. The trim removed 7 bases at V and 1 base at J, leaving 8 bases unmatched. The CDR3 DNA follows: TGTGCCAGCAAATCAGGGGGCACAGGGAACACTGAAGCTTTCTTT. Protein: CASKSGGTGNTEAFF. Full variable domain (missing parts from reference TRBV2 and TRBJ1-1): EPEVTQTPSHQVTQMGQEVILRCVPISNHLYFYWYRQILGQKVEFLVSFYNNEISEKSEIFDDQFSVERPDGSNFTLKIRSTKLEDSAMYFCASKSGGTGNTEAFFGQGTRLTVV.

J is TRBJ1-2 and V is TRBV28; D is perhaps TRBD1 (6 bases). Germline loops: CDR1 MDHEN, CDR2 SYDVKM. Trimming cost V 5 bases and J 8 bases, with 12 bases left between them. The CDR3 loop spans 12 amino acids. Written as DNA, the CDR3 is TGTGCCAGCAGTCCGGGGGGGCGAGGCTACACCTTC. As protein: CASSPGGRGYTF.

The CDR3 here is CASGERGNEKLFF. CDR3 DNA: TGTGCCAGCGGGGAGAGGGGGAATGAAAAACTGTTTTTT. The chain links TRBV2 to TRBJ1-4, with TRBD1 as a possible D gene (6 bases). CDR3 size: 13 residues. Germline assignment: CDR1 SNHLY and CDR2 FYNNEI. V was shortened by 8 bases and J by 5 bases, with 12 bases between the two germline ends.

This clone has a handful of counts. CDR3 bases: TGTGCCAGCAGCTTAGTCACCGAGACTGAAGCTTTCTTT. This translates into CASSLVTETEAFF. The V and J genes are TRBV7-9 and TRBJ1-1; no reliable D call. V lost 1 base to trimming and J lost 5 bases, with 8 bases between them. Germline V gene lookup returns CDR1 SEHNR and CDR2 FQNEAQ (reference sequence). This CDR3 comprises 13 residues.

As DNA, the CDR3 is TGTGCCAGTAGTATAAGGGACAGGGAGACCCAGTACTTC. This translates into CASSIRDRETQYF. The genes are TRBV19 and TRBJ2-5; 8 nucleotides agree with TRBD1. Germline assignment: CDR1 LNHDA and CDR2 SQIVND (reference sequence). The CDR3 consists of 13 residues. Unmatched junction bases numbered 1, after V lost 2 bases and J lost 5 bases.